These 10 T cell receptor beta chains share one sample of origin, sequenced in a study of cytomegalovirus exposure and HLA in healthy donors. This PCR relied on a set of 60 Vbeta primers and 13 Jbeta primers. TCRdb keeps only in-frame clones here, not all; method: immunoSEQ multiplex PCR. The sample includes 110,000 or so clones, over 75% of them seen just once. Material: PBMCs. Source of these receptors: a young woman in good health and CMV-seronegative.

The chain couples TRBV6-6 to TRBJ2-7; D possibly corresponds to TRBD2 (6 bases). Trimming took off 4 bases at V and 0 bases at J, with 13 bases between the two ends. The germline V gene encodes CDR1 MNHNY and CDR2 SVGAGI (reference sequence). The CDR3 runs to 15 residues. This CDR3 is CASSLAGPSSYEQYV. In DNA, the CDR3 is TGTGCCAGCAGTTTGGCGGGACCGAGCTCCTACGAGCAGTACGTC.

The CDR3 DNA sequence: TGCGCCAGCAGCCAAGAATGGGGCCCAGAGACCCAGTACTTC. Residues: CASSQEWGPETQYF. This sequence joins TRBV4-3 and TRBJ2-5; perhaps TRBD1 as D (5 bases). The germline V and J ends were trimmed by 0 bases and 4 bases, with 9 bases remaining between them. The V gene's germline CDR1 is LGHNA and CDR2 YSLEER. The CDR3 contains 14 residues.

The chain is built from TRBV10-3 and TRBJ2-1; possible D gene TRBD2, 5 bases. With 10 bases removed from V and 0 bases from J, the gap between germline ends came to 13 bases. CDR3 length: 14 amino acids. Germline V gives CDR1 ENHRY, CDR2 SYGVKD. This chain's CDR3 is CATSTTSSYNEQFF. DNA for the CDR3: TGTGCCACTTCGACTACCAGCTCCTACAATGAGCAGTTCTTC.

This clone was counted a few times. The chain has TRBV7-8 and TRBJ2-2; D perhaps matches TRBD1 (6 bases). The CDR3 covers 17 residues. The V gene lost 2 bases and the J gene lost 5 bases, with 18 bases spanning the gap. Looked up from germline, CDR1 is SGHVS and CDR2 is FQNEAQ. CDR3 sequence reads: CASSLFPVQGKTGELFF. The DNA of the CDR3 is TGTGCCAGCAGCTTATTTCCGGTGCAGGGGAAGACCGGGGAGCTGTTTTTT.

V gene TRBV11-2 combines with J gene TRBJ2-1; D might be TRBD2 (6 bases). The CDR3 loop spans 16 amino acids. CDR1 and CDR2 from the germline V gene are SGHAT and FQNNGV. Trimming cost V 0 bases and J 4 bases, with 13 bases left between them. The CDR3 loop is CASSLEGLLLYNEQFF. The CDR3 nucleotides read TGTGCCAGCAGCTTAGAGGGACTCCTACTTTACAATGAGCAGTTCTTC.

The chain couples TRBV6-4 to TRBJ1-2; a possible D gene is TRBD1 (6 bases). Germline V lookup: CDR1 MRHNA, CDR2 SNTAGT. The CDR3 covers 13 residues. Trimming removed 7 bases at V and 0 bases at J, with 9 bases between. In DNA form, the CDR3 reads TGTGCCAGCACGGCAGGGGCTAACTATGGCTACACCTTC. Translating it yields CASTAGANYGYTF.

V is TRBV28 and J is TRBJ1-6; D possibly corresponds to TRBD1 (5 bases). The germline CDR1 and CDR2 sequences are MDHEN and SYDVKM. With 2 bases removed from V and 7 bases from J, the gap between germline ends came to 15 bases. This CDR3 is 16 amino acids long. The CDR3 spells CASSLRKNRMNSPLHF. The DNA of the CDR3 is TGTGCCAGCAGTTTAAGGAAGAACAGGATGAATTCACCCCTCCACTTT.

This clone turned up a few times. The chain is built from TRBV25-1 and TRBJ2-7, with TRBD1 matching 8 bases. Germline V CDR1 and CDR2: MGHDK, SYGVNS. CDR3 length: 14 amino acids. The V gene end was trimmed by 6 bases and the J gene end by 7 bases; junction bases not matched to a gene: 11. As DNA, the CDR3 is TGTGCCAGCAGCTCGACAGGGGCCCTTTGGGAGCAGTACTTC. Amino acid sequence: CASSSTGALWEQYF.

This clone was seen a few times. The chain employs TRBV21-1 and TRBJ1-5; the D call in the table, TRBD1, was not verified against the DNA. TRBV21-1 is a pseudogene segment. The CDR3 is 14 residues long. CDR3 in amino acids: CASDWQGSNQPQHF. CDR3 coding DNA: TGTGCCAGCGACTGGCAGGGAAGCAATCAGCCCCAGCATTTT.

This sequence joins TRBV2 and TRBJ2-1, with TRBD2 matching 7 bases. V lost 1 base to trimming and J lost 10 bases; unmatched junction nucleotides: 10. The germline gives CDR1 SNHLY, CDR2 FYNNEI. This CDR3 has 15 residues. CDR3: CASSEGWLAVAEQFF. The DNA of the CDR3 is TGTGCCAGCAGTGAAGGGTGGCTAGCGGTGGCAGAGCAGTTCTTC.